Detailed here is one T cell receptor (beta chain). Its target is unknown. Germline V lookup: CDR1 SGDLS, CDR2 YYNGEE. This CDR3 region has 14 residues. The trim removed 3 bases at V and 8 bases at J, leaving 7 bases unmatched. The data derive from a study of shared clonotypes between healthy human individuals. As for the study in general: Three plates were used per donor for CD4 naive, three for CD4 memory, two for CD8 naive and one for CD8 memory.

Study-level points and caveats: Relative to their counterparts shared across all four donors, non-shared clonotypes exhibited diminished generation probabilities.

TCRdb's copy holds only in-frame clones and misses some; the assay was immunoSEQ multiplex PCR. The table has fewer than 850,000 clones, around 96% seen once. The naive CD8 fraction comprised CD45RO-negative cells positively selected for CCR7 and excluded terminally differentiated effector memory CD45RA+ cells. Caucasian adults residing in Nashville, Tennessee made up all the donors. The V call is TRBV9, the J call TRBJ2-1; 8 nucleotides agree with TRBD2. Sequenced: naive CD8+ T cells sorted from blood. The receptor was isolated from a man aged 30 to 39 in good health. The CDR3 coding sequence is TGTGCCAGCAGCGCGGGGGGGTTCCCCGATGAGCAGTTCTTC. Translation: CASSAGGFPDEQFF.